The 15 T cell receptor beta chains given below trace back to one sample, sequenced in a study of blood T cell repertoires in COVID-19. The repertoire was sequenced with immunoSEQ multiplex PCR; TCRdb's copy has only in-frame clones and lacks some. The table has fewer than 250,000 clones, around 86% seen once. Sequencing used peripheral blood. These receptors came from a man in his fifties with COVID-19, enrolled during active disease.

The J gene is TRBJ2-2, the V gene TRBV5-1; a weak D match, TRBD1 (5 bases). This CDR3 has 13 amino acids. The germline V and J ends were trimmed by 4 bases and 7 bases, with 11 bases remaining between them. The germline gives CDR1 SGHRS, CDR2 YFSETQ. CDR3 sequence reads: CASSGWGGGELFF. The CDR3 DNA is TGCGCCAGCAGCGGATGGGGCGGCGGGGAGCTGTTTTTT.

The CDR3 sequence is CASSPNPGSNQPQHF. Here the CDR3 DNA reads TGTGCCAGCTCACCAAACCCGGGGAGCAATCAGCCCCAGCATTTT. The chain is built from TRBV18 and TRBJ1-5; D gene unclear. Deletions cut 2 bases from V and 1 base from J, with 9 bases between. Germline V gene sequence: CDR1 KGHSH, CDR2 LQKENI. There are 15 residues in the CDR3.

V usage is TRBV19 and J usage is TRBJ1-4; D is unclear. CDR1 and CDR2 from the germline V gene are LNHDA and SQIVND (reference sequence). This CDR3 is built from 15 residues. V was shortened by 5 bases and J by 4 bases, with 14 bases between the two germline ends. In DNA, the CDR3 is TGTGCCAGTAGTCCCTGGGCAGAAGATAATGAAAAACTGTTTTTT. This encodes CASSPWAEDNEKLFF. Together with reference TRBV19 and TRBJ1-4, the CDR3 gives the full variable domain: DGGITQSPKYLFRKEGQNVTLSCEQNLNHDAMYWYRQDPGQGLRLIYYSQIVNDFQKGDIAEGYSVSREKKESFPLTVTSAQKNPTAFYLCASSPWAEDNEKLFFGSGTQLSVL.

This chain joins TRBV5-1 and TRBJ2-5; the match to TRBD1 covers 10 bases. The germline V gene has CDR1 SGHRS and CDR2 YFSETQ. Trimming took 4 bases from V and 5 from J; bases not matched to a gene: 17. The CDR3 covers 18 residues. The CDR3 here is CASSRGQGDSLVYETQYF. The CDR3 DNA is TGCGCCAGCAGCAGAGGACAGGGGGATTCGCTGGTTTATGAGACCCAGTACTTC.

A few counts support this clone. V is TRBV14 and J is TRBJ1-1; 9 bases are shared with TRBD1. This CDR3 region has 15 residues. With 5 bases clipped from V and 2 bases from J, the junction kept 6 bases outside the gene matches. Per germline, CDR1 SGHDN and CDR2 FVKESK. Here the CDR3 reads CASSDTGGLNTEAFF. The CDR3 region has the DNA TGTGCCAGCAGCGATACAGGGGGCCTTAACACTGAAGCTTTCTTT.

J is TRBJ2-7 and V is TRBV15, with 7 bases lining up with TRBD2. The V gene end was trimmed by 5 bases and the J gene end by 6 bases; junction bases not matched to a gene: 19. This CDR3 is built from 17 residues. Germline V gene data show CDR1 as LNHNV and CDR2 as YYDKDF (reference sequence). The CDR3 DNA reads TGTGCCACCAGCTGGGGGGAGGGGCGGACACCTGTTCGCGAGCAGTACTTC. It specifies CATSWGEGRTPVREQYF.

V and J are TRBV28 and TRBJ2-3; 7 nucleotides align to TRBD1. V was pared by 1 base and J by 5 bases, with 9 bases of the junction left unmatched. Germline assignment: CDR1 MDHEN and CDR2 SYDVKM. This CDR3 has 16 amino acids. The DNA of the CDR3 is TGTGCCAGCAGTTTATCGGTCCAGGGGGTTGGAGATACGCAGTATTTT. Translated, it gives CASSLSVQGVGDTQYF.

This chain joins TRBV19 and TRBJ2-7, with D perhaps TRBD1 (5 bases). The CDR3 runs to 14 residues. V lost 3 bases, J lost 3 bases, and 12 bases lay in between. The germline V gene encodes CDR1 LNHDA and CDR2 SQIVND (reference sequence). The CDR3 sequence: CASSISQDRYEQYF. The CDR3 bases are TGTGCCAGTAGTATTTCACAGGACCGCTACGAGCAGTACTTC.

The chain couples TRBV30 to TRBJ2-2, with TRBD2 identical over 12 bases. Per germline, CDR1 GTSNPN and CDR2 SVGIG (reference sequence). V shed 4 bases and J 3 bases; nucleotides not matched to a gene: 18. This CDR3 spans 20 amino acids. The CDR3 DNA reads as TGTGCCTGGAACCTAGGACTAGCGGGATCTCAGGTTGGGCACACCGGGGAGCTGTTTTTT. Protein product: CAWNLGLAGSQVGHTGELFF.

The gene calls are TRBV5-1 and TRBJ2-7, with TRBD2 matching 8 bases. V lost 0 bases, J lost 6 bases, and 11 bases stayed unmatched. The germline V gene encodes CDR1 SGHRS and CDR2 YFSETQ. The CDR3 extends over 16 amino acids. The CDR3 nucleotides are TGCGCCAGCAGCTTGGAGGCAGCGGGAGCTACCCTCGAGCAGTACTTC. Translated, it gives CASSLEAAGATLEQYF.

The V gene is TRBV9, the J gene TRBJ2-2; 8 positions match TRBD2. Germline V gene sequence: CDR1 SGDLS, CDR2 YYNGEE. The CDR3 spans 16 residues. J gave up 4 bases and V 0 bases, and 5 bases lay outside the gene matches. CDR3 sequence reads: CASSVATREGTGELFF. CDR3 nucleotides: TGTGCCAGCAGCGTAGCTACTCGGGAGGGCACCGGGGAGCTGTTTTTT.

CDR3 amino acids: CASSYSEGRLDTIYF. CDR3 sequence (DNA): TGTGCCAGCAGTTACTCGGAGGGACGGTTAGACACCATATATTTT. The chain uses TRBV6-5 and TRBJ1-3; tentatively, D is TRBD1 (5 bases). Germline V CDR1 and CDR2: MNHEY, SVGAGI. This CDR3 spans 15 amino acids. V was trimmed by 0 bases and J by 8 bases, leaving 14 bases between them.

The rearrangement joins TRBV19 to TRBJ2-1; TRBD2 matches at 14 bases. V shed 4 bases, J shed 7 bases, and the junction held 12 bases outside the gene matches. Per the germline V gene, CDR1 is LNHDA and CDR2 is SQIVND (reference sequence). The CDR3 is made up of 18 amino acids. CDR3 bases: TGTGCCAGTAGTAATTCATTTTCCGGGACTAGCGGGAGTAATGAGCAGTTCTTC. This translates into CASSNSFSGTSGSNEQFF.

The chain employs TRBV7-2 and TRBJ1-4; a weak D match, TRBD1 (6 bases). Germline CDR1 reads SGHTA; CDR2 reads FQGNSA. The CDR3 length is 15 residues. Trimming removed 2 bases at V and 8 bases at J, with 15 bases between. For the CDR3, the DNA is TGTGCCAGCAGCTTATATTCAGGGGCCCGGGAAAAACTGTTTTTT. Its protein product is CASSLYSGAREKLFF.

The genes are TRBV7-2 and TRBJ2-7; perhaps TRBD1 as D (6 bases). The V gene lost 5 bases and the J gene lost 9 bases, with 17 bases spanning the gap. The length of the CDR3 is 13 residues. Germline loops: CDR1 SGHTA, CDR2 FQGNSA. The CDR3 is CASSHSGGGGQYF. CDR3 DNA: TGTGCCAGCAGCCACAGTGGTGGGGGCGGGCAGTACTTC.